What follows are 6 T cell receptor beta chains derived from one specimen sequenced in a study of cytotoxic CD8 clonotypes in ibrutinib-treated CLL. The method was immunoSEQ multiplex PCR; TCRdb's version includes in-frame clones alone and lacks a portion of them. The sample lists more than 200,000 clones; about three quarters were seen once. This material consisted of PBMCs, taken after 12 months of ibrutinib treatment. These receptors all stem from a human donor with chronic lymphocytic leukemia.

The CDR3 reads CASSVAHDRAYEQYF. CDR3 coding DNA: TGTGCCAGCAGCGTAGCCCACGACAGAGCCTACGAGCAGTACTTC. The J gene is TRBJ2-7, the V gene TRBV9, with D possibly TRBD1 on 5 matching bases. CDR1 SGDLS and CDR2 YYNGEE come from the germline V gene. V dropped 0 bases and J dropped 2 bases, with 12 bases sitting between them. This CDR3 contains 15 residues.

V and J are TRBV7-9 and TRBJ1-3; D gene unclear. The CDR3 runs 15 residues. In germline, CDR1 is SEHNR, CDR2 FQNEAQ (reference sequence). V gave up 1 base and J gave up 0 bases, with 7 bases separating them. As DNA, the CDR3 is TGTGCCAGCAGCTTAGGTATAGACTCTGGAAACACCATATATTTT. It yields the protein CASSLGIDSGNTIYF.

The chain is built from TRBV7-6 and TRBJ2-1; no clear D. The germline V gene encodes CDR1 SGHVS and CDR2 FNYEAQ. The CDR3 length is 13 residues. V was shortened by 3 bases and J by 8 bases, with 11 bases between the two germline ends. CDR3 loop: CASSFSDVDEQFF. The DNA for the CDR3 is TGTGCCAGCAGCTTTTCCGACGTCGATGAGCAGTTCTTC.

This sequence joins TRBV13 and TRBJ2-2; maybe TRBD2 (6 bases). V was shortened by 5 bases and J by 0 bases, with 13 bases between the two germline ends. This CDR3 region has 16 residues. Germline assignment: CDR1 PRHDT and CDR2 FYEKMQ (reference sequence). The CDR3 reads CASSPLGGTNTGELFF. The CDR3 DNA reads as TGTGCCAGCAGCCCCCTCGGCGGGACGAACACCGGGGAGCTGTTTTTT.

There are a few counts of this clone. The gene calls are TRBV18 and TRBJ1-1; D is uncertain. Trimming removed 4 bases at V and 1 base at J, with 7 bases between. This CDR3 is 13 amino acids long. Germline values: CDR1 KGHSH, CDR2 LQKENI. The CDR3 loop reads CASSRTPNTEAFF. The CDR3 DNA reads as TGTGCCAGCTCACGAACACCGAACACTGAAGCTTTCTTT.

The chain carries TRBV5-1 and TRBJ2-7, with a weak D call TRBD2 (6 bases). The germline V gene has CDR1 SGHRS and CDR2 YFSETQ. The CDR3 contains 14 residues. Deletions cut 0 bases from V and 5 bases from J, with 12 bases between. In DNA, the CDR3 is TGCGCCAGCAGCTTGGCGGGGGACCGGAACGAGCAGTACTTC. It yields the protein CASSLAGDRNEQYF.